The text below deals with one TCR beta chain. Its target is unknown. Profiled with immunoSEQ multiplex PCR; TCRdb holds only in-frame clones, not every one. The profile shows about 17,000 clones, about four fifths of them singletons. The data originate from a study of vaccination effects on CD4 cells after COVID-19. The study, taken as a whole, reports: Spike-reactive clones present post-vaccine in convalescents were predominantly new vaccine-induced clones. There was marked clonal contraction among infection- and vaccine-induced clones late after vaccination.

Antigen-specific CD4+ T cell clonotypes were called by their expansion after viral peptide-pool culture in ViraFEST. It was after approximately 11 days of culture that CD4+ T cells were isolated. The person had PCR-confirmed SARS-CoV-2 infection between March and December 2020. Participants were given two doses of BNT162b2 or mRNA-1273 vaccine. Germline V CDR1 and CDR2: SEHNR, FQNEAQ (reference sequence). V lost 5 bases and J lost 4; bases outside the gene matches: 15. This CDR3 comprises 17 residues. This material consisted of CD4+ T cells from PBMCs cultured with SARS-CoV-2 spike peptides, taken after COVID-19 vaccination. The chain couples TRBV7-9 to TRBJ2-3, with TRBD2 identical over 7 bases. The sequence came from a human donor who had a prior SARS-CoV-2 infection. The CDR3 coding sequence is TGTGCCAGCAGCCAAAAGACGGGGAGGGGCTCCGCAGATACGCAGTATTTT. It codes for CASSQKTGRGSADTQYF.